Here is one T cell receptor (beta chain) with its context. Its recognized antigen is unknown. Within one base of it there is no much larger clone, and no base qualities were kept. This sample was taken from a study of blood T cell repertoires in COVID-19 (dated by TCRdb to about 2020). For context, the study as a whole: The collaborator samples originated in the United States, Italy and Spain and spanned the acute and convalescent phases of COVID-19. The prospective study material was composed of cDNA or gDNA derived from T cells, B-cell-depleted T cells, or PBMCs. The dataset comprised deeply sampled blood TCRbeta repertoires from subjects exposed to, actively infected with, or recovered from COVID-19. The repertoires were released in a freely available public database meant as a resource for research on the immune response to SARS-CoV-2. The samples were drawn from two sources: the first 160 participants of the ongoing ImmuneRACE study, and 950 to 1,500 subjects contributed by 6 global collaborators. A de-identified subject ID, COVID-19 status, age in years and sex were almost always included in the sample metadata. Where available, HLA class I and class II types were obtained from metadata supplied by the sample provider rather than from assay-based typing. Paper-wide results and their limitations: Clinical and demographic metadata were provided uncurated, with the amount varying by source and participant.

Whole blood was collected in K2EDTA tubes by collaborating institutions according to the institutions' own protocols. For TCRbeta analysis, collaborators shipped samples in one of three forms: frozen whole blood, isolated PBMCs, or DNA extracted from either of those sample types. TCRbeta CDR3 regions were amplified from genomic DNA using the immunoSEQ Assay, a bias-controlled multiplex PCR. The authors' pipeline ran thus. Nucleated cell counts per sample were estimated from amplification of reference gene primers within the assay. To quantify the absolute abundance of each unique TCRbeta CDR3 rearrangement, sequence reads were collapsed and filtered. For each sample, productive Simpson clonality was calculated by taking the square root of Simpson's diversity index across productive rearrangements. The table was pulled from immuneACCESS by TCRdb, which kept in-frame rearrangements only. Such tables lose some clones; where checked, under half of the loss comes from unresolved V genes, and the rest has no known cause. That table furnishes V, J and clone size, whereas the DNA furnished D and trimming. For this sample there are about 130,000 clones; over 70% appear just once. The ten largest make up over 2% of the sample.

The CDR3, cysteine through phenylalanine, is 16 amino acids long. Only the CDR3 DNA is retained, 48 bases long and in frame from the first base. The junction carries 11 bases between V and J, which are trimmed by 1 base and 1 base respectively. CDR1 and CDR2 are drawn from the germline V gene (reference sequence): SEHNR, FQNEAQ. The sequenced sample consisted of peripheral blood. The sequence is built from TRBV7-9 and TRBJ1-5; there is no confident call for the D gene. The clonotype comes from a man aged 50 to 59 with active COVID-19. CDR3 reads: CASSLGGDRSNQPQHF. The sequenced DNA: TGTGCCAGCAGCTTAGGGGGAGATCGAAGCAATCAGCCCCAGCATTTT.